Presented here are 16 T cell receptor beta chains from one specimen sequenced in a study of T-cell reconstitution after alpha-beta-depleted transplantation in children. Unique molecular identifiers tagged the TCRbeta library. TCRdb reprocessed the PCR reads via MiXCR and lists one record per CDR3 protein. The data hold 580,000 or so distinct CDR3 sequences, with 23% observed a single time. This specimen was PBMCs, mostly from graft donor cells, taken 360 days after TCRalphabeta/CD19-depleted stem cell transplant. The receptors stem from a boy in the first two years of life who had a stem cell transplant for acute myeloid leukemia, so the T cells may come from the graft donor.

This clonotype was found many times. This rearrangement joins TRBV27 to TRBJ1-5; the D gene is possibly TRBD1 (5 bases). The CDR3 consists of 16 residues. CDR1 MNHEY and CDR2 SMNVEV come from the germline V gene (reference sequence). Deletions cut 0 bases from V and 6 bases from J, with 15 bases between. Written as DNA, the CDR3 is TGTGCCAGCAGTTTATCCGGGACCTACCCAGGTCAGCCCCAGCATTTT. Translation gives CASSLSGTYPGQPQHF.

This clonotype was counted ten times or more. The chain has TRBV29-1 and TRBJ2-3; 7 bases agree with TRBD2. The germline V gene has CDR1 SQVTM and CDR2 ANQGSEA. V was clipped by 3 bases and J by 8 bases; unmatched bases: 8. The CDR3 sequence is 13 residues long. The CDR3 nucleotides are TGCAGCGTTGAGACAAGGCCGGGGGGTACGCAGTATTTT. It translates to CSVETRPGGTQYF.

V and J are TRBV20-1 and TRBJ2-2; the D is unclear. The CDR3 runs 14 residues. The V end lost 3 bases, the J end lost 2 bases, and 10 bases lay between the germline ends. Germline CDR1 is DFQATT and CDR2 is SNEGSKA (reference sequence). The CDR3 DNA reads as TGCAGTGCTAGCAGATCTACCAACACCGGGGAGCTGTTTTTT. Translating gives CSASRSTNTGELFF.

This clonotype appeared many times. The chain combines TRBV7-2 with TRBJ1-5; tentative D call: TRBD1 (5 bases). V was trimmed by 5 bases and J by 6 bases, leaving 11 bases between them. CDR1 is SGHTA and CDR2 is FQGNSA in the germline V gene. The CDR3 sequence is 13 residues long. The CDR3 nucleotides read TGTGCCAGCAGCGCCAGGGTGGCTCAGCCCCAGCATTTT. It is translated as CASSARVAQPQHF.

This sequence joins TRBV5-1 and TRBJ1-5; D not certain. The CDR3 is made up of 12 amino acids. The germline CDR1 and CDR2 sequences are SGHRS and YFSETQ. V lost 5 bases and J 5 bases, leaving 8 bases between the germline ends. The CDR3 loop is CASRSPYQPQHF. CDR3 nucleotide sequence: TGCGCCAGCAGATCCCCTTATCAGCCCCAGCATTTT.

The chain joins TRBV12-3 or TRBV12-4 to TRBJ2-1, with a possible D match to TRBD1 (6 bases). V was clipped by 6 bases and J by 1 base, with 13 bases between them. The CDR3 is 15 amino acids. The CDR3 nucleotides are TGTGCCAGCAGCAACAGGGATTCTTCCTACAATGAGCAGTTCTTC. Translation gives CASSNRDSSYNEQFF.

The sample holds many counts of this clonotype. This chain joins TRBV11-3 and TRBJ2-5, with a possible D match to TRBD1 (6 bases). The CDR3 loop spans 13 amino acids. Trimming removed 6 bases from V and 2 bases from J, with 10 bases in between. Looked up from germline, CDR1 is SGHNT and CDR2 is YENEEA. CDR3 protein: CASRAGVQETQYF. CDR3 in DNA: TGTGCCAGCAGGGCAGGGGTTCAAGAGACCCAGTACTTC.

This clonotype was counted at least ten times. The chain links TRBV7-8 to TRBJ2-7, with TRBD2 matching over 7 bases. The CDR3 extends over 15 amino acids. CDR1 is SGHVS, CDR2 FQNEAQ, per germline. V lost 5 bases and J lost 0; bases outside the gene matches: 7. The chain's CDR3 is CASSLVPSGSYEQYV. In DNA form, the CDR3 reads TGTGCCAGCAGCCTTGTTCCTAGCGGCTCCTACGAGCAGTACGTC.

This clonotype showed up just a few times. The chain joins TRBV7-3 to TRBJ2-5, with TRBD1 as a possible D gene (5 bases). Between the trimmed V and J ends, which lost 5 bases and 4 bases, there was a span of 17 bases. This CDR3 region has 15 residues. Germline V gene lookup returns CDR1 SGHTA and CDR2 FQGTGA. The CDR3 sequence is CASSQGLEWGETQYF. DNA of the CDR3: TGTGCCAGCAGCCAGGGTCTTGAGTGGGGAGAGACCCAGTACTTC.

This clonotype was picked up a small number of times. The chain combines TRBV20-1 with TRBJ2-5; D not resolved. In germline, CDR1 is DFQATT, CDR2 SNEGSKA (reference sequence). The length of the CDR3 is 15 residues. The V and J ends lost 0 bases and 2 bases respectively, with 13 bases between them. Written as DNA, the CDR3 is TGCAGTGCTAGAGATCGAAAGGGCCTTCAAGAGACCCAGTACTTC. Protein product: CSARDRKGLQETQYF.

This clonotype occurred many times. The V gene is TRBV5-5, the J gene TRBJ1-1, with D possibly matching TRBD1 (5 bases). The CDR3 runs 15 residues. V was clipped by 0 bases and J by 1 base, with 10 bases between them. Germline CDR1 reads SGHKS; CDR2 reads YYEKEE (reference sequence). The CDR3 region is CASSLGFDRNTEAFF. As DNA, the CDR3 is TGTGCCAGCAGCTTGGGGTTCGACAGGAACACTGAAGCTTTCTTT.

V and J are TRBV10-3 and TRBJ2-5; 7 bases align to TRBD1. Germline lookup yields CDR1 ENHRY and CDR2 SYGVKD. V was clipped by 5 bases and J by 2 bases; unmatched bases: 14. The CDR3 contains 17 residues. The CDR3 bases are TGTGCCATCAGTCGGACAGGTCCGGTAGCGCCTCAAGAGACCCAGTACTTC. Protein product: CAISRTGPVAPQETQYF.

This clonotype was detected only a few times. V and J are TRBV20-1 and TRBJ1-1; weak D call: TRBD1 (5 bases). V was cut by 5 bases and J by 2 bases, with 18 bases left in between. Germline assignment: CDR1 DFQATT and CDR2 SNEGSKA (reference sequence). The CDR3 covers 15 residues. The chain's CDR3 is CSALGQARANTEAFF. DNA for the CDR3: TGCAGTGCTTTGGGGCAGGCGAGGGCCAACACTGAAGCTTTCTTT.

Here the CDR3 reads CASSQLTTDEQFF. For the CDR3, the DNA is TGTGCCAGCAGCCAACTGACTACCGATGAGCAGTTCTTC. The J gene is TRBJ2-1, the V gene TRBV4-2; D possibly corresponds to TRBD2 (5 bases). The CDR3 has 13 amino acids. CDR1 and CDR2 from the germline V gene are LGHNA and YNFKEQ. V lost 2 bases and J lost 8, with 10 bases in between.

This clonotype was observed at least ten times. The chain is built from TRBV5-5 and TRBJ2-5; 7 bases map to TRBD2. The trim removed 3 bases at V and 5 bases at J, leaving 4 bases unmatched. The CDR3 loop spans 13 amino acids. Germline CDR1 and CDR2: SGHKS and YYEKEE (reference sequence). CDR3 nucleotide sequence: TGTGCCAGCAGCTCTCGGGAGGCGGAGACCCAGTACTTC. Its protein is CASSSREAETQYF.

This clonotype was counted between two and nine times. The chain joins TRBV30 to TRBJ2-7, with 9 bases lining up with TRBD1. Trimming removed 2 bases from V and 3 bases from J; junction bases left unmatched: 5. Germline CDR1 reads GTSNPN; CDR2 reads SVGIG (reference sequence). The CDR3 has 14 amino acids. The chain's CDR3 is CAWSKEDRGYEQYF. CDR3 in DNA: TGTGCCTGGAGTAAGGAGGACAGGGGCTACGAGCAGTACTTC.